This entry is about one T cell receptor (beta chain). Its antigen is unknown. TCRdb fed the 5' RACE reads into MiXCR, producing one record per CDR3 protein. The table lists approximately 530,000 distinct CDR3 sequences, about 22% of them singletons. The germline V gene has CDR1 SQVTM and CDR2 ANQGSEA. V lost 4 bases and J lost 7, with 16 bases in between. The CDR3 runs to 13 residues. This sample stems from a study of identical twins. The study, taken as a whole, reports: Fewer insertions characterized abundant cord blood beta clonotypes, whereas memory repertoires showed none.

These data also formed part of another study, on yellow fever vaccine responses in identical twins.

Sequenced material: CD4+ T cells sorted from blood. The genes are TRBV29-1 and TRBJ2-5; weak D call: TRBD1 (6 bases). This clonotype was sampled from a woman aged 18-35 years in good health. This CDR3 is CSVVFPRGGTQYF. The CDR3 DNA reads as TGCAGCGTTGTATTTCCTAGAGGGGGGACCCAGTACTTC.